This is a list of T cell receptor beta chains from one sample in a study of blood T cell repertoires in COVID-19. Sequencing was performed with immunoSEQ multiplex PCR; in TCRdb, only in-frame clones are kept and a portion is missing. The sample gives roughly 430,000 clones, around nine tenths of which show up once; less than 1.5% is in the top ten. The source material was PBMCs or T cells enriched from blood (not recorded which). These receptors were obtained from a woman aged 18-30 years who had been exposed to COVID-19. The CDR3 runs from the conserved cysteine through the conserved F or W. The D gene is left open where the match is weak. Rows may omit the clone size; those that give it use once, few, many or a size class.

clone size,V gene,D gene,J gene,CDR3 DNA,CDR3 protein
NA,TRBV29-1,NA,TRBJ1-1,TGCAGCGTTGGGGCCCGAGGGGGTTTTGAGAACACTGAAGCTTTCTTT,CSVGARGGFENTEAFF
NA,TRBV28,NA,TRBJ1-1,TGTGCCAGCAGTTTGGGCCCTGAAGCTTTCTTT,CASSLGPEAFF
NA,TRBV5-1,TRBD1,TRBJ1-2,TGCGCCAGCAGGGGGCCGGGACAGGGGGATTTGGCGCCCGGCTACACCTTC,CASRGPGQGDLAPGYTF
NA,TRBV11-2,NA,TRBJ2-7,TGTGCCAGCAGCCCCAACCGGGACACCTACGAGCAGTACTTC,CASSPNRDTYEQYF
once,TRBV19,NA,TRBJ2-7,TGTGCCAGTAGTATGGGGGCGTTCTACGAGCAGTACTTC,CASSMGAFYEQYF
NA,TRBV6-4,NA,TRBJ2-2,TGTGCCAGCAGCCACACGTCAGGGAACACCGGGGAGCTGTTTTTT,CASSHTSGNTGELFF
NA,TRBV11-3,TRBD2,TRBJ2-5,TGTGCCAGCAGCTTAGGACTAGCGGGGATACAAGAGACCCAGTACTTC,CASSLGLAGIQETQYF
NA,TRBV5-6,NA,TRBJ1-2,TGTGCCAGCAGCTTTGGAGATGGCTACACCTTC,CASSFGDGYTF
NA,TRBV5-4,TRBD2,TRBJ2-7,TGTGCCAGCAGCTTTGGTCGGGGGGGTGCCTCCTACGAGCAGTACTTC,CASSFGRGGASYEQYF
NA,TRBV19,NA,TRBJ2-3,TGTGCCAGTAGCCAGACCCTCTCGGCTAGAATCGCAGATACGCAGTATTTT,CASSQTLSARIADTQYF
NA,TRBV2,NA,TRBJ2-7,TGTGCCACCAGGACACTGGCCTACGAGCAGTACTTC,CATRTLAYEQYF
NA,TRBV2,NA,TRBJ1-6,TGTGCCAGCAGTGTAAGGAGAAGCTCCTATAATTCACCCCTCCACTTT,CASSVRRSSYNSPLHF
once,TRBV19,NA,TRBJ2-3,TGTGCCAGTAGTACCCCGGCGGTCACAGATACGCAGTATTTT,CASSTPAVTDTQYF
few,TRBV2,NA,TRBJ2-2,TGTGCCAGCAGTGTGTCAGACACCGGGGAGCTGTTTTTT,CASSVSDTGELFF
NA,TRBV5-4,NA,TRBJ1-1,TGTGCCAGCAGGGTCCAAGGGGTACGAACTGAAGCTTTCTTT,CASRVQGVRTEAFF
NA,TRBV18,NA,TRBJ2-1,TGTGCCAGCTCACCTAGTCAGGAGGGGGCTGGCGAGCAGTTCTTC,CASSPSQEGAGEQFF
NA,TRBV5-5,NA,TRBJ2-4,TGTGCCAGCAGCTTGGACAGGGTGAACATTCAGTACTTC,CASSLDRVNIQYF
NA,TRBV7-2,TRBD1,TRBJ2-5,TGTGCCAGCAGCCGGGACAGGCCCCAAGAGACCCAGTACTTC,CASSRDRPQETQYF
NA,TRBV9,NA,TRBJ2-1,TGTGCCAGCAGCCCTCCGACAGGCTCCTACAATGAGCAGTTCTTC,CASSPPTGSYNEQFF
NA,TRBV25-1,NA,TRBJ1-2,TGTGCCAGCAGTGCTGGGGACACAGCTAACTATGGCTACACCTTC,CASSAGDTANYGYTF
NA,TRBV28,NA,TRBJ1-2,TGTGCCATCCAACGGGAAGCGAGGGCTAACTATGGCTACACCTTC,CAIQREARANYGYTF
few,TRBV5-6,NA,TRBJ2-7,TGTGCCAGCAGCTTGTGGCGGAGGGAGCAGTACTTC,CASSLWRREQYF
NA,TRBV7-2,NA,TRBJ1-1,TGTGCCAGCAGCCTTAACACTGAAGCTTTCTTT,CASSLNTEAFF
few,TRBV6-5,TRBD1,TRBJ1-5,TGTGCCAGCAGTTCGCAGGGGGAACGTCAGCCCCAGCATTTT,CASSSQGERQPQHF
NA,TRBV7-2,NA,TRBJ2-3,TGTGCCAGCAGCTTAGTTGTAGGGGTAGGGGCAGATACGCAGTATTTT,CASSLVVGVGADTQYF
NA,TRBV6-5,NA,TRBJ2-7,TGTGCCAGCACCGATCCTTTGGGAGGCTCCTACGAGCAGTACTTC,CASTDPLGGSYEQYF
NA,TRBV9,TRBD1,TRBJ2-2,TGTGCCAGCAGTACAGGGGTGGTAACCGGGGAGCTGTTTTTT,CASSTGVVTGELFF
NA,TRBV11-2,NA,TRBJ2-6,TGTGCCAGCAGCTTAGTATCGGGGATGGCTGGGGCCAACGTCCTGACTTTC,CASSLVSGMAGANVLTF
NA,TRBV4-1,TRBD1,TRBJ2-7,TGCGCCAGCAGCCGGAACCGGGACAGGGGCTACGAGCAGTACTTC,CASSRNRDRGYEQYF
NA,TRBV27,NA,TRBJ2-2,TGTGCCAGCAGTCAGCTTGGGGTGGCAAGGGGGAAGACCGGTCAGCTGTTTTTT,CASSQLGVARGKTGQLFF
once,TRBV14,TRBD1,TRBJ2-3,TGTGCCAGCAGCCACCTCCAAGGGACAGGGGGCCCAGATACGCAGTATTTT,CASSHLQGTGGPDTQYF
NA,TRBV2,TRBD1,TRBJ1-5,TGTGCCAGCGGAGGGACAGGGGGCAATCAGCCCCAGCATTTT,CASGGTGGNQPQHF
NA,TRBV28,NA,TRBJ1-5,TGTGCCAGCAGTTACCAGTACAATCAGCCCCAGCATTTT,CASSYQYNQPQHF
NA,TRBV19,TRBD1,TRBJ2-7,TGTGCCAGTAGTGGGGGACAGGGCTCCTACGAGCAGTACTTC,CASSGGQGSYEQYF
NA,TRBV29-1,TRBD2,TRBJ2-1,TGCAGCGTTGAACTAGCGGGAGGGTCTTCCTACAATGAGCAGTTCTTC,CSVELAGGSSYNEQFF
NA,TRBV7-9,TRBD1,TRBJ1-5,TGTGCCAGCAGCCACGCAGGGGGAAGCAATCAGCCCCAGCATTTT,CASSHAGGSNQPQHF
NA,TRBV4-1,TRBD1,TRBJ1-1,TGCGCCAGCAGACAGGGGGCGAACACTGAAGCTTTCTTT,CASRQGANTEAFF
NA,TRBV6-5,NA,TRBJ2-7,TGTGCCAGCAGCCCCAGCGACCCGACGTCGGTGAAGTACTTC,CASSPSDPTSVKYF
NA,TRBV12-5,TRBD1,TRBJ1-2,TGTGCTAGTGGTTTGGGGACAGGGTCGTTCTATGGCTACACCTTC,CASGLGTGSFYGYTF
NA,TRBV6-5,TRBD1,TRBJ2-7,TGTGCCAGCAGCGGGACAGGGGACGCGGGGGAGCAGTACTTC,CASSGTGDAGEQYF
NA,TRBV24-1,NA,TRBJ2-7,TGTGCCACCAGTGATCGAGACGAGCAGTACTTC,CATSDRDEQYF
NA,TRBV10-3,NA,TRBJ2-3,TGTGCCATCAGAGGAGCTGGGGGCTGGACGCAGTATTTT,CAIRGAGGWTQYF
once,TRBV2,NA,TRBJ1-2,TGTGCCAGCACGATAGGACTGGCAGCTAACTATGGCTACACCTTC,CASTIGLAANYGYTF
NA,TRBV5-1,TRBD2,TRBJ2-3,TGCGCCAGCAGCCACCGACTAGCGGGGAGCACAGATACGCAGTATTTT,CASSHRLAGSTDTQYF